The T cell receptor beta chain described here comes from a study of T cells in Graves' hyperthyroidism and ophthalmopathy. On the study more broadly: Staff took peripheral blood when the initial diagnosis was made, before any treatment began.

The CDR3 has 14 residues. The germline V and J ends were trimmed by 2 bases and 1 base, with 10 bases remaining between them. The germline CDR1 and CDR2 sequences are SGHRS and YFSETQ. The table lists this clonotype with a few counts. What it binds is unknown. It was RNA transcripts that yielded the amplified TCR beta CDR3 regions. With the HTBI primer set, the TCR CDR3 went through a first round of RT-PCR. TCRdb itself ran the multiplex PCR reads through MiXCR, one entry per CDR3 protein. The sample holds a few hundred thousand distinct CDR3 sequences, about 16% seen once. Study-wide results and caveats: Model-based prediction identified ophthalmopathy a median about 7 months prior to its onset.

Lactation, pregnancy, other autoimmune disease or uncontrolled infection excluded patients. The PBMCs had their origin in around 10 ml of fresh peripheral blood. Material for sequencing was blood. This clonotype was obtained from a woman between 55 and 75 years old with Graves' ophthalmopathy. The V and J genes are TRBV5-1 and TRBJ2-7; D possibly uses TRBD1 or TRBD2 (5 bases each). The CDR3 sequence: CASSLPGASYEQYF. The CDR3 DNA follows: TGCGCCAGCAGCTTACCCGGGGCTTCCTACGAGCAGTACTTC.